Below, one T cell receptor beta chain is given with its context. Its antigen is still unknown. The germline CDR1 and CDR2 sequences are KGHSH and LQKENI. The V end was cut by 8 bases, the J end by 1 base, with 2 bases between. CDR3 length: 10 amino acids. TCRdb recomputed calls from the 5' RACE reads with MiXCR, one row per CDR3 protein. The table shows fewer than 100,000 distinct CDR3 sequences, with approximately 6.3% occurring only once. This sample stems from a study of T cells after yellow fever vaccination. General observations from the study: A minor fraction of clonotypes spanned both CD4 and CD8 compartments. Reappearance after the booster was observed for most primary-vaccination clones (96% CD4, about 91% CD8).

Sequencing was performed on CD8+ T cells sorted from PBMCs, taken 10 days after the yellow fever booster vaccination. This TCR was sampled from a man between 18 and 29 years old who received the YFV17D yellow fever vaccine. The chain uses TRBV18 and TRBJ1-1; D is undetermined. In nucleotides, the CDR3 is TGTGCCAGCCCGAACACTGAAGCTTTCTTT. Its translation: CASPNTEAFF.